The clone carrying this T cell receptor (beta chain) was seen ten or more times. The sample belongs to a study of neurological immune-mediated disorders. Per the germline V gene, CDR1 is SNHLY and CDR2 is FYNNEI. Trimming took 7 bases from V and 4 from J; bases not matched to a gene: 1. The CDR3 spans 12 residues. 5'RACE generated cDNA with 10-nucleotide random UMIs. TCRdb redid the calling of the 5' RACE reads with MiXCR, one entry per CDR3 protein. The table shows 75,000 to 90,000 distinct CDR3 sequences, with 10% occurring only once. This clonotype was sampled from a man aged 35-49 years in good health. The gene calls are TRBV2 and TRBJ2-1; 7 bases align to TRBD2. The sequenced sample consisted of PBMCs. Here the CDR3 reads CASTGLYNEQFF. CDR3 bases: TGTGCCAGCACGGGACTATACAATGAGCAGTTCTTC.